This TCR beta chain was observed in a study of blood T cell repertoires in COVID-19. Across the study: The origin of the acute and convalescent COVID-19 samples was the United States, Italy and Spain.

Participants were aged about 18 to 90 years from 24 US areas. The recovered donors of Cohort 3 showed two negative PCRs, clearance, or symptom resolution. Only in-frame clones appear in the TCRdb table, and some are missing; sequencing was by immunoSEQ multiplex PCR. Here the sample spans about 460,000 clones, around 85% being singletons. This CDR3 is 18 amino acids long. Trimming cost V 4 bases and J 0 bases; bases outside gene matches: 6. From germline, CDR1 is MNHEY and CDR2 SMNVEV (reference sequence). The material sequenced was PBMCs or T cells enriched from blood (not recorded which). The chain couples TRBV27 to TRBJ1-6, with 10 nucleotides matching TRBD1. This clonotype originated in a woman between 55 and 75 years old who had recovered from COVID-19. The CDR3, as DNA: TGTGCCAGCAGTTCCCGACAGGGGGCTTTCTCCTATAATTCACCCCTCCACTTT. This translates into CASSSRQGAFSYNSPLHF.